This entry is about one TCR beta chain. Antigen: not known. Template switching with 5'RACE generated the TCR cDNA and added a universal primer site and UMIs. From the 5' RACE reads, TCRdb called clonotypes with MiXCR, one entry per CDR3 protein. The table lists approximately 550,000 distinct CDR3 sequences, less than 15% of them singletons. The CDR3 is 14 amino acids. The germline gives CDR1 SQVTM, CDR2 ANQGSEA. The J segment lost 6 bases and the V segment lost 4 bases, leaving 9 bases of the junction unmatched. This sample was included in a study of T cells after yellow fever vaccination. Findings of the study overall: Subsequent booster samples again held most clones from primary vaccination (roughly 95% CD4, roughly 88% CD8).

The sequences come from PBMCs, collected on the day of the yellow fever booster vaccination. The chain is built from TRBV29-1 and TRBJ2-1; 7 bases line up with TRBD2. This receptor was taken from a man aged 25-45 years who received the YFV17D yellow fever vaccine. CDR3 DNA: TGCAGCGTTGGTGGAGGACTAGGGCTCAATGAGCAGTTCTTC. Translated: CSVGGGLGLNEQFF.